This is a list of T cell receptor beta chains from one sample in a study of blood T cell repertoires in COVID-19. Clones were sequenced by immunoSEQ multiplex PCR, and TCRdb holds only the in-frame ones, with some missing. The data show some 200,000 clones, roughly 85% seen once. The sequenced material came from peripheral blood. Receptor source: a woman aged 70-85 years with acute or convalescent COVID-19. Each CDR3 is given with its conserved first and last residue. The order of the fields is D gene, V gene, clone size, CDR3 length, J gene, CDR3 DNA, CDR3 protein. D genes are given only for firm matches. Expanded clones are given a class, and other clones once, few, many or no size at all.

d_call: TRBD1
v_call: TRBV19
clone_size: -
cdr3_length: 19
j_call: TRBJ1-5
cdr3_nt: TGTGCCAGTAGTATAAGACAGGGGGCGTCAGGTAGGAGCAATCAGCCCCAGCATTTT
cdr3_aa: CASSIRQGASGRSNQPQHF

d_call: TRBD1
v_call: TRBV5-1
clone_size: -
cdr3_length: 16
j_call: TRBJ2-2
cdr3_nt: TGCGCCAGCAGCCCTCCGACAGGGCTTAACACCGGGGAGCTGTTTTTT
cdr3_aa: CASSPPTGLNTGELFF

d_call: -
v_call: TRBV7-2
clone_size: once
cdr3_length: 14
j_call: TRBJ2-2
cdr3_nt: TGTGCCAGCAGCGGGGCGGCGAACACCGGGGAGCTGTTTTTT
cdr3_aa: CASSGAANTGELFF

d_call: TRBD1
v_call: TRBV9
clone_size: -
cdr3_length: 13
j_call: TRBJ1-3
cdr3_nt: TGTGCCAGCAGCGTAGGACAGGGAGACACCATATATTTT
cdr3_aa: CASSVGQGDTIYF

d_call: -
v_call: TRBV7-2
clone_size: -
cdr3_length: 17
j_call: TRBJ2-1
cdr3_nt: TGTGCCAGCAGCTTAGGGGATCCCGGGTCGAAAGGGGATGAGCAGTTCTTC
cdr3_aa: CASSLGDPGSKGDEQFF

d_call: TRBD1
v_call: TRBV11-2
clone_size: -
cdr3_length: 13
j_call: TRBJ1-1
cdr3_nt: TGTGCCAGCAGCTCCGACAGGGGTACTGAAGCTTTCTTT
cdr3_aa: CASSSDRGTEAFF

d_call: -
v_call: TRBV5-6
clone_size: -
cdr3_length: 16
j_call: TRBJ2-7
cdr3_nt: TGTGCCAGCATCCCATGGGCGGGAATCCGTTCCTACGAGCAGTACTTC
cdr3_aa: CASIPWAGIRSYEQYF

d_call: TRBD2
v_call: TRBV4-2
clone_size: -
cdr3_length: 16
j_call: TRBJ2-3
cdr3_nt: TGTGCCAGCAGCTACGGACTAGCGGGAGGGTTAGATACGCAGTATTTT
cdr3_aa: CASSYGLAGGLDTQYF

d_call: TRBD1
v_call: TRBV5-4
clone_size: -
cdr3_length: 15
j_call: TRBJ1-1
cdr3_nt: TGTGCCAGCAGCTCGACCCGGGACAGGGACACTGAAGCTTTCTTT
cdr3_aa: CASSSTRDRDTEAFF

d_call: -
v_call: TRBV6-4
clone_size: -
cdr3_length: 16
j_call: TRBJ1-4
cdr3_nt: TGTGCCAGCAGGGAAGTACAGGGTAATAGTAGTGAAAAACTGTTTTTT
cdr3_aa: CASREVQGNSSEKLFF

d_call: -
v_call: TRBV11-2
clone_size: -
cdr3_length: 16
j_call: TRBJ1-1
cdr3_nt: TGTGCCAGCAGCCGATCGACAGGACCCTCCATTTCTGAAGCTTTCTTT
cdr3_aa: CASSRSTGPSISEAFF

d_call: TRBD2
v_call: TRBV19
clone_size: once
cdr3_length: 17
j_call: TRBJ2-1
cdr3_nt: TGTGCCAGTACTAGGTTAGCGGGAGGTAGCTCCTACAATGAGCAGTTCTTC
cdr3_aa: CASTRLAGGSSYNEQFF

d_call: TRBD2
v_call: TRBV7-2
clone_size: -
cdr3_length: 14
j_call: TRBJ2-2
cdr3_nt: TGTGCCAGCAGAGGACTAGTGAACACCGGGGAGCTGTTTTTT
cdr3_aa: CASRGLVNTGELFF

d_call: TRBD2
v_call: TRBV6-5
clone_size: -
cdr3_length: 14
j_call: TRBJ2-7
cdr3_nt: TGTGCCAGCAGACTAGCGGTCTCCTCCTACGAGCAGTACTTC
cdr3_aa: CASRLAVSSYEQYF

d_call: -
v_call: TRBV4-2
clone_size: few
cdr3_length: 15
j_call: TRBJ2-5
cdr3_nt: TGTGCCAGCAGCCCCTCTCCGAGGGTCGGAGAGACCCAGTACTTC
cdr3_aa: CASSPSPRVGETQYF

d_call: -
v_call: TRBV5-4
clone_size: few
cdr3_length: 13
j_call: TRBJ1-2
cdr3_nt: TGTGCCAGCAGCTTGGGACAAAACTATGGCTACACCTTC
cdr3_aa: CASSLGQNYGYTF

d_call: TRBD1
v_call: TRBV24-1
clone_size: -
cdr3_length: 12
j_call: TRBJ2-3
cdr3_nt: TGTGCCACCGGACAGGGCACAGATACGCAGTATTTT
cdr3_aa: CATGQGTDTQYF

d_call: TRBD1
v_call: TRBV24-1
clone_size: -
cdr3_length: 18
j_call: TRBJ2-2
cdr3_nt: TGTGCCACCAGTGACTGGGGAACCGGGACAGGGAAGACCGGGGAGCTGTTTTTT
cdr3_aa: CATSDWGTGTGKTGELFF

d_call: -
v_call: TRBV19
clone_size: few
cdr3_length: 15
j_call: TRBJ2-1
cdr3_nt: TGTGCCAGTAGTCTCTCTAGCAGCTCCTACAATGAGCAGTTCTTC
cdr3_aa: CASSLSSSSYNEQFF

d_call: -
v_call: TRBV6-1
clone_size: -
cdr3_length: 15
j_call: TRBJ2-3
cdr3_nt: TGTGCCAGCAGTGAAGCCTACGTCGGCACAGATACGCAGTATTTT
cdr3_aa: CASSEAYVGTDTQYF

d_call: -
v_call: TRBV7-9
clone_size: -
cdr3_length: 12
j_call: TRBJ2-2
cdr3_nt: TGTGCCTCCGCAGTGAACACCGGGGAGCTGTTTTTT
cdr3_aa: CASAVNTGELFF

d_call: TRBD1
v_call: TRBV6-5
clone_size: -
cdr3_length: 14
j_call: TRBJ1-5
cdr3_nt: TGTGCCAGCAGAGCCGGGACAGCCTATCAGCCCCAGCATTTT
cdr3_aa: CASRAGTAYQPQHF

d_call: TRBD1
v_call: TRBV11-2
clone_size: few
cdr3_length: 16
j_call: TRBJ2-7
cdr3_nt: TGTGCCAGCAGCTCGGTCCGGGACAGGAACACCTACGAGCAGTACTTC
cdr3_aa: CASSSVRDRNTYEQYF

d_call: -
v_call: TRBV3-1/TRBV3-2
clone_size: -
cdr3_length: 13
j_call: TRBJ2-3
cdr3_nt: TGTGCCAGCAGCCAGGAAGACCACGGGACGCAGTATTTT
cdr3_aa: CASSQEDHGTQYF

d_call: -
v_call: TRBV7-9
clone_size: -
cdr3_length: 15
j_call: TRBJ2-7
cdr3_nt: TGTGCCAGCAGCTTAGGGGGCGGAGCCTCCTACGAGCAGTACTTC
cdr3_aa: CASSLGGGASYEQYF

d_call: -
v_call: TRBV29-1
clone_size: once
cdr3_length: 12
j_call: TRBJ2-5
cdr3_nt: TGCAGCGTTGAGGTCCTAGCAAAGACCCAGTACTTC
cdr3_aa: CSVEVLAKTQYF

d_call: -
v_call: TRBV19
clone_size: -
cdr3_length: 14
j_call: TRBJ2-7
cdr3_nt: TGTGCCAGTAGTGAGGCCGGTCGATTGGGCGAGCAGTACTTC
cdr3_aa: CASSEAGRLGEQYF

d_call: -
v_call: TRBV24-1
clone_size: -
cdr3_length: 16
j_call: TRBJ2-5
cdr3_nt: TGTGCCACCAGTGATTTAAGTCGGACTGGAAAAGAGACCCAGTACTTC
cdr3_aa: CATSDLSRTGKETQYF

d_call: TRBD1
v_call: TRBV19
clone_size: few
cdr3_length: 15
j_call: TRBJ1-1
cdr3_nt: TGTGCCAGTAGGAACAGGGGGCTACAATTCACTGAAGCTTTCTTT
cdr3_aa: CASRNRGLQFTEAFF

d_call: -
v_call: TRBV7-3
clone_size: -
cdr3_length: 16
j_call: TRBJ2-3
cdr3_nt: TGTGCCAGCAGCTTAAACGCCAGGGCAAGCACAGATACGCAGTATTTT
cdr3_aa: CASSLNARASTDTQYF

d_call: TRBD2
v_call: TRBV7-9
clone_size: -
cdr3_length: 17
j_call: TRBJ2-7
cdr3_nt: TGTGCCAGCAGCTCCCCGACTAGCGGTAGGTACTCCTACGAGCAGTACTTC
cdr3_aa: CASSSPTSGRYSYEQYF

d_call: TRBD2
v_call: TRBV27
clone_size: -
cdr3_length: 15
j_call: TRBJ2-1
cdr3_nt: TGTGCCAGCAGTTTATGGGGGCTAGCGGGAGCTCAGCAGTTCTTC
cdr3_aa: CASSLWGLAGAQQFF

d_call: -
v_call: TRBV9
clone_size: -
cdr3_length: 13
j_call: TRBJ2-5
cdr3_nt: TGTGCCAGCAGCCCTGGGGAGGACGAGACCCAGTACTTC
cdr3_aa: CASSPGEDETQYF

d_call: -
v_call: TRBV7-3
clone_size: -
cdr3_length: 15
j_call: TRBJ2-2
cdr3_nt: TGTGCCAGCAGCATCACCGGGTCCCAGGGCGGGGAGCTGTTTTTT
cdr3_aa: CASSITGSQGGELFF

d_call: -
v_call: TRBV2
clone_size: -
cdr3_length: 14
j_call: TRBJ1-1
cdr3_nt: TGTGCCAGCAACGGACAGTTAAGCAACGCTGAAGCTTTCTTT
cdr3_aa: CASNGQLSNAEAFF

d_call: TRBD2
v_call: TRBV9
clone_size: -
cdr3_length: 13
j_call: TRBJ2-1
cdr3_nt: TGTGCCAGTGGTGGCGGGAGGAACAATGAGCAGTTCTTC
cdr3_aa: CASGGGRNNEQFF

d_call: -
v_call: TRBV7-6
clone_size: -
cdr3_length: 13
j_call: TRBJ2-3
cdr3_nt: TGTGCCAGCAGCAGACAGAGCACAGATACGCAGTATTTT
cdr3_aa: CASSRQSTDTQYF

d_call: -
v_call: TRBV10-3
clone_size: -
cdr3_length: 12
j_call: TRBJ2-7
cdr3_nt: TGTGCCATCAGTGTTGAGGTCGGCGAGCAGTACTTC
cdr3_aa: CAISVEVGEQYF

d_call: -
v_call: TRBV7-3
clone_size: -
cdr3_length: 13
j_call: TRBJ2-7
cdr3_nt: TGTGCCAGCAGCTTAACGACTTCCTACGAGCAGTACTTC
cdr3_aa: CASSLTTSYEQYF

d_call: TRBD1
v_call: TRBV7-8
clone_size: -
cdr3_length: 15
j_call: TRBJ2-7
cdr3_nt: TGTGCCAGCAGCTTTGCCGGGACAGGGGCGTACGAGCAGTACTTC
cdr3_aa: CASSFAGTGAYEQYF

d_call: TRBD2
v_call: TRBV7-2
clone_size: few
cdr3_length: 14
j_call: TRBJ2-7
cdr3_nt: TGTGCCAGCAAACCGACTAGCGGGGGATACGAGCAGTACTTC
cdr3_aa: CASKPTSGGYEQYF